This is a list of T cell receptor delta chains from one sample in a study of gammadelta T cells in human blood. TCRdb re-called the RT-PCR reads with CATT. The data contain hundreds of delta-chain clones, roughly a tenth of them seen just once; the ten biggest clones take up around three fifths. The sequencing input was Vgamma9Vdelta2 gamma-delta T cells from adult blood. These receptors all come from a human donor. Both conserved end residues are part of each CDR3. Each record gives: clone size, J gene, V gene, D gene, CDR3 protein, CDR3 DNA. The D gene is left open where the match is weak. Size values are once, few and many counts, or a class for expanded clones, and some rows have none.

medium-sized TRDJ3 TRDV2 - CACDTWAGGTSSWDTRQMFF TGTGCCTGTGACACCTGGGCCGGGGGTACTAGCTCCTGGGACACCCGACAGATGTTTTTC
large TRDJ1 TRDV2 TRDD3 CACEGIQGGGGYTDKLIF TGTGCCTGTGAAGGCATCCAGGGTGGTGGGGGATACACCGATAAACTCATCTTT
few TRDJ1 TRDV2 TRDD3 CACDTVSTGGYLTDKLIF TGTGCCTGTGACACCGTGAGTACTGGGGGATACTTAACCGATAAACTCATCTTT
medium-sized TRDJ1 TRDV2 - CACDGVGLRGMAYTDKLIF TGTGCCTGTGACGGGGTGGGTCTCCGTGGGATGGCGTACACCGATAAACTCATCTTT
medium-sized TRDJ3 TRDV2 TRDD3 CACDTVGDTWDTRQMFF TGTGCCTGTGACACCGTGGGGGATACTTGGGACACCCGACAGATGTTTTTC
- TRDJ1 TRDV2 TRDD3 CACDLLALGDTPNTDKLIF TGTGCCTGTGACCTTCTCGCGCTGGGGGATACGCCAAACACCGATAAACTCATCTTT
few TRDJ1 TRDV2 TRDD3 CACDTVSGGTRRGDKLIF TGTGCCTGTGACACCGTGTCTGGGGGAACCCGTCGTGGTGATAAACTCATCTTT
large TRDJ1 TRDV2 - CACDDIQGVRVPDKLIF TGTGCCTGTGACGATATTCAAGGGGTGCGCGTGCCTGATAAACTCATCTTT
large TRDJ1 TRDV2 TRDD3 CACDTLWGDTGVDTDKLIF TGTGCCTGTGACACTCTCTGGGGGGATACTGGGGTGGACACCGATAAACTCATCTTT
- TRDJ1 TRDV2 - CACDTLGINRTYTDKLIF TGTGCCTGTGACACCTTGGGGATTAACAGGACCTACACCGATAAACTCATCTTT
- TRDJ1 TRDV2 TRDD3 CACDTLLGDMSDKLIF TGTGCCTGTGACACCCTGCTGGGGGATATGTCCGATAAACTCATCTTT
- TRDJ1 TRDV2 TRDD3 CACDTVRGRTGGYADWNTDKLIF TGTGCCTGTGACACCGTTCGAGGGCGTACTGGGGGGTACGCGGATTGGAACACCGATAAACTCATCTTT
medium-sized TRDJ1 TRDV2 TRDD3 CACDSVLGDTKDTDKLIF TGTGCCTGTGACTCCGTACTGGGGGATACTAAGGACACCGATAAACTCATCTTT
- TRDJ3 TRDV2 TRDD3 CACDPVLGDTAWDTRQMFF TGTGCCTGTGACCCGGTACTGGGGGATACAGCCTGGGACACCCGACAGATGTTTTTC
medium-sized TRDJ3 TRDV2 TRDD3 CACDTGGLLGDHSWDTRQMFF TGTGCCTGTGACACCGGGGGATTACTGGGGGACCACTCCTGGGACACCCGACAGATGTTTTTC
few TRDJ1 TRDV2 TRDD3 CACDPILGDTGTDKLIF TGTGCCTGTGACCCAATACTGGGGGATACCGGCACCGATAAACTCATCTTT
large TRDJ1 TRDV2 TRDD3 CACDTVPHSTGGQPTDKLIF TGTGCCTGTGACACCGTACCCCATTCTACTGGGGGACAGCCCACCGATAAACTCATCTTT
- TRDJ1 TRDV2 TRDD3 CACDTVATPGDRGYTDKLIF TGTGCCTGTGACACCGTCGCTACGCCGGGGGATAGGGGTTACACCGATAAACTCATCTTT
large TRDJ1 TRDV2 TRDD3 CACDYVLGDKASRKLIF TGTGCCTGTGACTACGTACTGGGGGATAAGGCGAGTCGTAAACTCATCTTT
medium-sized TRDJ1 TRDV2 TRDD3 CACDTLPSQSLTGGYARWGTDKLIF TGTGCCTGTGACACCCTTCCTTCCCAGTCCCTAACTGGGGGATACGCACGATGGGGCACCGATAAACTCATCTTT
- TRDJ3 TRDV2 TRDD3 CACDALLGDTHWDTRQMFF TGTGCCTGTGACGCACTACTGGGGGATACGCACTGGGACACCCGACAGATGTTTTTC
medium-sized TRDJ1 TRDV2 - CACDSILLLPAGTGEIEHTDKLIF TGTGCCTGTGACTCCATCCTTCTCCTTCCAGCGGGGACTGGTGAAATTGAGCACACCGATAAACTCATCTTT
medium-sized TRDJ3 TRDV2 TRDD3 CACDTVLGDTWDTRQMFF TGTGCCTGTGACACGGTACTGGGGGATACCTGGGACACCCGACAGATGTTTTTC
large TRDJ1 TRDV2 TRDD3 CACDSYWGTSYTDKLIF TGTGCCTGTGACTCCTACTGGGGGACGTCTTACACCGATAAACTCATCTTT
medium-sized TRDJ1 TRDV2 TRDD3 CACDSLLGDTPKSPYTDKLIF TGTGCCTGTGACTCCTTACTGGGGGATACGCCCAAGTCACCTTACACCGATAAACTCATCTTT